The 24 T cell receptor beta chains below were found in one sample sequenced in a study of blood T cell repertoires in COVID-19. Libraries were prepared by immunoSEQ multiplex PCR; TCRdb keeps only in-frame clonotypes and omits some of them. The sample shows hundreds of thousands of clones, around four fifths of them seen only once. Sequenced input: peripheral blood. Source of these receptors: an elderly woman with active or convalescent COVID-19.

V gene TRBV28 combines with J gene TRBJ1-1; possible D gene TRBD1, 5 bases. CDR3 length equals 17 residues. Trimming removed 1 base at V and 4 bases at J, with 19 bases between. CDR1 and CDR2 (germline): MDHEN, SYDVKM. The CDR3 region is CASSLSGARLGGTEAFF. CDR3 DNA: TGTGCCAGCAGTTTATCCGGGGCCCGCTTGGGAGGCACTGAAGCTTTCTTT.

The count of this clone is one. V and J are TRBV7-9 and TRBJ2-4, with D perhaps matching TRBD2 (6 bases). Looked up from germline, CDR1 is SEHNR and CDR2 is FQNEAQ (reference sequence). V lost 0 bases to trimming and J lost 0 bases, with 12 bases between them. CDR3 length: 17 residues. The CDR3 is CASSLALATLAKNIQYF. The CDR3 DNA reads as TGTGCCAGCAGCTTAGCGCTAGCGACCCTAGCCAAAAACATTCAGTACTTC.

This clone was picked up one time. The J gene is TRBJ1-1, the V gene TRBV20-1; the match to TRBD1 covers 7 bases. J gave up 10 bases and V 3 bases, and 14 bases lay outside the gene matches. The CDR3 is made up of 14 amino acids. The germline V gene has CDR1 DFQATT and CDR2 SNEGSKA (reference sequence). The chain's CDR3 is CSASRRTGATGAFF. The DNA of the CDR3 is TGCAGTGCTAGTCGGAGGACAGGAGCGACGGGAGCTTTCTTT.

This sequence joins TRBV6-6 and TRBJ2-1; 8 bases are shared with TRBD2. The CDR3 has 15 residues. The V gene's germline CDR1 is MNHNY and CDR2 SVGAGI (reference sequence). The J segment lost 5 bases and the V segment lost 4 bases, leaving 7 bases of the junction unmatched. The CDR3 DNA reads as TGTGCCAGCAGTTCCGGACTAGCATGGGACAATGAGCAGTTCTTC. It specifies CASSSGLAWDNEQFF.

J is TRBJ2-1 and V is TRBV6-5; 8 positions match TRBD2. This CDR3 comprises 15 residues. V shed 5 bases, J shed 2 bases, and the junction held 5 bases outside the gene matches. Germline lookup yields CDR1 MNHEY and CDR2 SVGAGI. CDR3 nucleotide sequence: TGTGCCAGCAGTATTACGACTAGCGCCTACAATGAGCAGTTCTTC. It encodes CASSITTSAYNEQFF.

This chain uses TRBV15 with TRBJ2-1; 10 nucleotides agree with TRBD2. Germline values: CDR1 LNHNV, CDR2 YYDKDF (reference sequence). CDR3 length equals 18 residues. V lost 0 bases and J lost 10; bases outside the gene matches: 15. CDR3 in DNA: TGTGCCACCAGCAGAGAAGGGCGGACTAGCGGCCCCATGGACGAGCAGTTCTTC. Translating gives CATSREGRTSGPMDEQFF.

The rearrangement joins TRBV5-1 to TRBJ2-5; TRBD2 matches 9 bases. Germline CDR1 and CDR2: SGHRS and YFSETQ. This CDR3 region has 16 residues. After removal of 4 bases from V and 4 bases from J, the junction contained 11 bases not matched to a gene. The CDR3 bases are TGCGCCAGCAGCCTGGAGGGCCTAGCGGGGACAGAGACCCAGTACTTC. As protein: CASSLEGLAGTETQYF.

This chain links TRBV6-5 with TRBJ1-2; 7 nucleotides line up with TRBD1. The CDR3 totals 15 residues. In germline, CDR1 is MNHEY, CDR2 SVGAGI. V lost 6 bases and J lost 0; bases outside the gene matches: 7. This CDR3 is CASSPFGTANYGYTF. DNA for the CDR3: TGTGCCAGCAGCCCATTCGGGACAGCTAACTATGGCTACACCTTC.

The DNA for the CDR3 is TGTGCCAGCAGCAGGGCGGCTCAAACCTACGAGCAGTACTTC. Translated: CASSRAAQTYEQYF. The chain carries TRBV27 and TRBJ2-7, with a tentative D call TRBD1 (5 bases). The germline V gene has CDR1 MNHEY and CDR2 SMNVEV (reference sequence). V lost 6 bases and J 2 bases, leaving 14 bases between the germline ends. This CDR3 spans 14 amino acids.

The chain recombines TRBV19 with TRBJ2-1, with 15 bases lining up with TRBD2. The CDR3 contains 16 residues. J gave up 7 bases and V 6 bases, and 7 bases lay outside the gene matches. Germline-derived CDR1 and CDR2 are LNHDA and SQIVND (reference sequence). CDR3 loop: CASRPGLAGGMNEQFF. The CDR3 coding sequence is TGTGCCAGTAGGCCGGGACTAGCGGGAGGTATGAATGAGCAGTTCTTC.

The CDR3 reads CASSTDREEYF. In nucleotides, the CDR3 is TGCGCCAGCAGTACCGACAGGGAGGAGTACTTC. The gene calls are TRBV10-2 and TRBJ2-7; D is perhaps TRBD1 (7 bases). V shed 5 bases and J shed 11 bases, with 13 bases lying between them. CDR3 length equals 11 residues. Germline V gives CDR1 WSHSY, CDR2 SAAADI.

The V and J genes are TRBV2 and TRBJ2-2; a possible D gene is TRBD2 (5 bases). The CDR3 is 14 amino acids. The V gene lost 8 bases and the J gene lost 3 bases, with 13 bases spanning the gap. Germline CDR1 SNHLY, CDR2 FYNNEI. CDR3 protein: CASAGERYTGELFF. CDR3 coding DNA: TGTGCCAGCGCCGGGGAGAGGTACACCGGGGAGCTGTTTTTT.

The chain combines TRBV5-8 with TRBJ1-6; tentative D call: TRBD1 (5 bases). Germline CDR1 and CDR2: SGHTS and YDEGEE. V lost 4 bases and J lost 6, with 14 bases in between. The CDR3 is 15 residues long. CDR3 nucleotides: TGTGCCAGCAGCCGTCGGAGGGGCTCTAATTCACCCCTCCACTTT. Amino acids: CASSRRRGSNSPLHF.

This rearrangement joins TRBV5-1 to TRBJ2-3; 10 bases agree with TRBD2. The CDR3 spans 16 residues. Germline loops: CDR1 SGHRS, CDR2 YFSETQ. J lost 2 bases, V lost 1 base, and 4 bases had no gene match. The CDR3 loop is CASSLLAGGLTDTQYF. DNA of the CDR3: TGCGCCAGCAGCTTGTTAGCGGGAGGACTCACAGATACGCAGTATTTT.

V and J are TRBV7-9 and TRBJ2-7, with 10 positions matching TRBD1. V gave up 4 bases and J gave up 1 base; unmatched junction bases: 1. The CDR3 is made up of 14 amino acids. Germline V gene lookup returns CDR1 SEHNR and CDR2 FQNEAQ (reference sequence). This chain's CDR3 is CASSSGQGSYEQYF. CDR3 DNA sequence: TGTGCCAGCAGCTCGGGACAGGGGTCCTACGAGCAGTACTTC.

The chain recombines TRBV28 with TRBJ1-5, with D hard to call. This CDR3 spans 17 amino acids. CDR1 is MDHEN and CDR2 is SYDVKM in the germline V gene. The germline V and J ends were trimmed by 5 bases and 0 bases, with 17 bases remaining between them. CDR3 sequence: CASSGQVQVHSNQPQHF. Written as DNA, the CDR3 is TGTGCCAGCAGTGGGCAGGTCCAGGTTCATAGCAATCAGCCCCAGCATTTT.

The chain has TRBV20-1 and TRBJ1-3; D gene unclear. Trimming cost V 8 bases and J 0 bases, with 5 bases left between them. Germline V CDR1 and CDR2: DFQATT, SNEGSKA (reference sequence). This CDR3 is 11 amino acids long. The CDR3 loop is CSSISGNTIYF. The CDR3 bases are TGCAGTTCCATCTCTGGAAACACCATATATTTT.

This chain uses TRBV29-1 with TRBJ2-3, with 7 nucleotides matching TRBD1. This CDR3 has 12 amino acids. The germline gives CDR1 SQVTM, CDR2 ANQGSEA. V shed 3 bases, J shed 3 bases, and the junction held 0 bases outside the gene matches. In DNA form, the CDR3 reads TGCAGCGTTGACAGGGGGACAGATACGCAGTATTTT. Translation gives CSVDRGTDTQYF.

The chain employs TRBV7-2 and TRBJ2-2; D is uncertain. Trimming removed 8 bases from V and 6 bases from J, with 13 bases in between. This CDR3 is built from 13 residues. Germline-derived CDR1 and CDR2 are SGHTA and FQGNSA. The CDR3 loop reads CASSIHGAGELFF. As DNA, the CDR3 is TGTGCCAGCTCCATCCATGGAGCCGGGGAGCTGTTTTTT.

This chain connects TRBV7-2 to TRBJ2-3; 7 positions agree with TRBD2. The CDR3 has 14 amino acids. V lost 10 bases and J lost 0; bases outside the gene matches: 7. Germline CDR1 reads SGHTA; CDR2 reads FQGNSA. CDR3 DNA: TGTGCCACGAAGCCAGCGGGGAGCACAGATACGCAGTATTTT. It specifies CATKPAGSTDTQYF.

The rearrangement joins TRBV3-1 (or the pseudogene TRBV3-2) to TRBJ2-7; 10 bases agree with TRBD2. CDR3 length equals 17 residues. The V segment lost 1 base and the J segment 0 bases; nucleotides outside the gene matches: 6. Germline V CDR1 and CDR2: LGHDT, YNNKEL (reference sequence). The CDR3 DNA follows: TGTGCCAGCAGCCAAGCCCTGTGGACTAGCGGCTCCTACGAGCAGTACTTC. Its protein product is CASSQALWTSGSYEQYF.

This chain links TRBV4-2 with TRBJ1-6, with 8 positions matching TRBD1. V was pared by 0 bases and J by 10 bases, with 8 bases of the junction left unmatched. The CDR3 runs to 16 residues. CDR1 is LGHNA and CDR2 is YNFKEQ in the germline V gene. This CDR3 is CASSQDPGQGYSPLHF. In nucleotides, the CDR3 is TGTGCCAGCAGCCAAGATCCAGGACAGGGCTACTCACCCCTCCACTTT.

This clone was detected only a few times. The J gene is TRBJ2-5, the V gene TRBV7-9; D not resolved. Germline V gene sequence: CDR1 SEHNR, CDR2 FQNEAQ (reference sequence). The V end lost 1 base, the J end lost 2 bases, and 14 bases lay between the germline ends. CDR3 length equals 16 residues. CDR3 sequence (DNA): TGTGCCAGCAGCTTAGTCCCAGCCATAGCTCAAGAGACCCAGTACTTC. Translation gives CASSLVPAIAQETQYF. The full variable domain, with the rest looked up from reference TRBV7-9 and TRBJ2-5, is DTGVSQNPRHKITKRGQNVTFRCDPISEHNRLYWYRQTLGQGPEFLTYFQNEAQLEKSRLLSDRFSAERPKGSFSTLEIQRTEQGDSAMYLCASSLVPAIAQETQYFGPGTRLLVL.

In nucleotides, the CDR3 is TGTGCCAGCTCACCAATGGCAGGGGGGAACGATCAGCCCCAGCATTTT. The encoded protein is CASSPMAGGNDQPQHF. The gene calls are TRBV18 and TRBJ1-5; 7 positions agree with TRBD1. Unmatched junction bases numbered 9, after V lost 2 bases and J lost 5 bases. This CDR3 is built from 16 residues. CDR1 and CDR2 (germline): KGHSH, LQKENI.